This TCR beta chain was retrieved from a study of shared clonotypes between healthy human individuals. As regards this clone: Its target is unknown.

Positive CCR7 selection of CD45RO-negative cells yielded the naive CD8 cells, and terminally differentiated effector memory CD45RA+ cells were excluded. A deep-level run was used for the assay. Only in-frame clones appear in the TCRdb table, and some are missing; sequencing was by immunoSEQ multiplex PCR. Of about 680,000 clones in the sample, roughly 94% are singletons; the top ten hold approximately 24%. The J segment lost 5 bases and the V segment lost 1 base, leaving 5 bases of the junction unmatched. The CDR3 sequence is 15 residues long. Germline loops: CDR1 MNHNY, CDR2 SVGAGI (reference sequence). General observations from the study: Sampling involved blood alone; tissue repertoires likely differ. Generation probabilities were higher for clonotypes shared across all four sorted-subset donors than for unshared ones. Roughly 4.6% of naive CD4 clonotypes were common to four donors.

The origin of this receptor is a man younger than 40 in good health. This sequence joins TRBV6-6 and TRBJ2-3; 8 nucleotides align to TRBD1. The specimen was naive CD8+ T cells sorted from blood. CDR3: CASSYFPGGLDTQYF. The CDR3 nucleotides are TGTGCCAGCAGTTACTTCCCAGGGGGCCTAGATACGCAGTATTTT.